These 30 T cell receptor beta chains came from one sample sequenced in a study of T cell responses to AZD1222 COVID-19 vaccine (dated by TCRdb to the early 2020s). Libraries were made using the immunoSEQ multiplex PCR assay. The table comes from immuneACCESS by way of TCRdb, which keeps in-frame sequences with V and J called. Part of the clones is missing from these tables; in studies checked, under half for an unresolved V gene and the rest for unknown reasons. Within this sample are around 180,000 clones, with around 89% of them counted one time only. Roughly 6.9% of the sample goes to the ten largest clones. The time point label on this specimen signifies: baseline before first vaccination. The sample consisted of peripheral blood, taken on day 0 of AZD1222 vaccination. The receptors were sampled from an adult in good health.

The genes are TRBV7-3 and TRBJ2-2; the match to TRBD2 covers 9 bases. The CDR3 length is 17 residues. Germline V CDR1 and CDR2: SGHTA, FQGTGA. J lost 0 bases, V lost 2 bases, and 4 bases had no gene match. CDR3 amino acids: CASSLELAGANTGELFF. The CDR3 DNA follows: TGTGCCAGCAGCTTAGAATTAGCGGGGGCGAACACCGGGGAGCTGTTTTTT.

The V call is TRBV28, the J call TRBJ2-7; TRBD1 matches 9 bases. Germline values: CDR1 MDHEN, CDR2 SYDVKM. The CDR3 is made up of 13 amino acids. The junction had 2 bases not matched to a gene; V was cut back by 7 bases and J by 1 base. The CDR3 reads CASIGTGSYEQYF. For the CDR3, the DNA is TGTGCCAGCATTGGGACAGGGTCCTACGAGCAGTACTTC.

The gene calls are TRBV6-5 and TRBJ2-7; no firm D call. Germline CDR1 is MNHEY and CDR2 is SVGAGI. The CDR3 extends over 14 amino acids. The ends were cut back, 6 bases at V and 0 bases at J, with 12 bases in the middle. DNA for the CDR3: TGTGCCAGCAGAACAGAAGTTCGCTCCTACGAGCAGTACGTC. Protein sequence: CASRTEVRSYEQYV.

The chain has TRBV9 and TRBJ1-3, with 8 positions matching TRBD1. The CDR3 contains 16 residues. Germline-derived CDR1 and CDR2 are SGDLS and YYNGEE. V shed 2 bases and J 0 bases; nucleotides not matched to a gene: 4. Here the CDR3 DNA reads TGTGCCAGCAGCGTCCAGGGGGCAAACTCTGGAAACACCATATATTTT. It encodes CASSVQGANSGNTIYF.

The CDR3 nucleotides are TGTGCCAGCAGCTTAGTGTATAGGGGGGACAATGAGCAGTTCTTC. Protein: CASSLVYRGDNEQFF. This rearrangement joins TRBV7-8 to TRBJ2-1; D is tentatively TRBD1 or TRBD2 (6 bases each). This CDR3 is built from 15 residues. Germline V gene data show CDR1 as SGHVS and CDR2 as FQNEAQ. Trimming removed 1 base from V and 5 bases from J, with 12 bases in between.

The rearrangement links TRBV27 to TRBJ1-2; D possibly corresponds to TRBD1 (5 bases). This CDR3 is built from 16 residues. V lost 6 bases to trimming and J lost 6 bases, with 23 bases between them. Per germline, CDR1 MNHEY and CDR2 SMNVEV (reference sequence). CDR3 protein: CASRGLRGRSDDGYTF. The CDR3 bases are TGTGCCAGCAGGGGTCTAAGGGGTCGGTCCGATGATGGCTACACCTTC.

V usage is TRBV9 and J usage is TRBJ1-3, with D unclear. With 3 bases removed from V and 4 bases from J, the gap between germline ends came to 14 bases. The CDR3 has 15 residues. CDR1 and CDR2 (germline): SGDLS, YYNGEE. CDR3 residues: CASSGYRAGGNTIYF. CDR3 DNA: TGTGCCAGCAGCGGCTATAGGGCAGGCGGAAACACCATATATTTT.

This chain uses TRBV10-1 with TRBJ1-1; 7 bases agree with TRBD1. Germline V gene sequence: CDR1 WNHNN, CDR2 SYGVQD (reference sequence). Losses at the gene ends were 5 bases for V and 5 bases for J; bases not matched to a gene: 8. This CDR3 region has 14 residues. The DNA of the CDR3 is TGCGCCAGCAGTTTCAACAGGGGTGGGACTGAAGCTTTCTTT. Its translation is CASSFNRGGTEAFF.

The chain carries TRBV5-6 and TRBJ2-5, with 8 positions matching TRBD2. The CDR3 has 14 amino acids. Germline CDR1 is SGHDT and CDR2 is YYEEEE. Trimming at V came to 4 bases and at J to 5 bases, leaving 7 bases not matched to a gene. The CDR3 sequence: CASSAGLAGETQYF. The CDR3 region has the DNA TGTGCCAGCAGCGCAGGACTAGCTGGGGAGACCCAGTACTTC.

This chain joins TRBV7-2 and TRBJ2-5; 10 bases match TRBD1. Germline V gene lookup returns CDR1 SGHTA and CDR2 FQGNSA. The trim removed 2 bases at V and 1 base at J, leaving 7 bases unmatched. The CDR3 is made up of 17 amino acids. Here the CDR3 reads CASSLRYGQGVQETQYF. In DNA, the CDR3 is TGTGCCAGCAGCTTACGGTATGGACAGGGGGTCCAAGAGACCCAGTACTTC.

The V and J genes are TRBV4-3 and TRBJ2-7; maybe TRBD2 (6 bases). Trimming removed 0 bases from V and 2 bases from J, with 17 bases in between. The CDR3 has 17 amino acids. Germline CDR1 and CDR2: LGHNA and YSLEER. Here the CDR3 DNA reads TGCGCCAGCAGCCAAGATTCGGTCCGGGGGTCCGCCTACGAGCAGTACTTC. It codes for CASSQDSVRGSAYEQYF.

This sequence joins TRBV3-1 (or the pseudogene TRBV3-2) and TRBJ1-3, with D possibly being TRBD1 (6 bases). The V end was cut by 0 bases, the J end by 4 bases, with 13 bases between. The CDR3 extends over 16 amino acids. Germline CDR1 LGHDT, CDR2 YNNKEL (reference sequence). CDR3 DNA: TGTGCCAGCAGCCAAGAAGCACAGGGTCGGGGAAACACCATATATTTT. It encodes CASSQEAQGRGNTIYF.

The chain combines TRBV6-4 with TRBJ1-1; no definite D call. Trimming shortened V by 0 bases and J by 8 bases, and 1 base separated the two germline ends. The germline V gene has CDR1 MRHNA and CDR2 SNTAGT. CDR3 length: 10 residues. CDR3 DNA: TGTGCCAGCAGTGACTCCGAAGCTTTCTTT. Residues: CASSDSEAFF.

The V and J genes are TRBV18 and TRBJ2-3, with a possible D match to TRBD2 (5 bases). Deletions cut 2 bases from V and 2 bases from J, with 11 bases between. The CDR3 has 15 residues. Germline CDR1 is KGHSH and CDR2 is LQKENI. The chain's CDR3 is CASSPERAYTDTQYF. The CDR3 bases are TGTGCCAGCTCACCAGAGAGGGCGTACACAGATACGCAGTATTTT.

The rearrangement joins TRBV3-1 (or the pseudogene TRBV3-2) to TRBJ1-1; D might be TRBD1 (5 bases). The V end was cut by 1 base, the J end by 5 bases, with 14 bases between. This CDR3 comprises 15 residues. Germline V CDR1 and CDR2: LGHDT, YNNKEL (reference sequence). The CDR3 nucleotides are TGTGCCAGCAGCCAAGTGGAGGGACGGGGGACTGAAGCTTTCTTT. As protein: CASSQVEGRGTEAFF.

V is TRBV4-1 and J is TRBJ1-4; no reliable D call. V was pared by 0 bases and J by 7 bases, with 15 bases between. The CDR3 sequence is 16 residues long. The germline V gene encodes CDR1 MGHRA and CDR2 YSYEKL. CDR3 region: CASSQDYGEISEKLFF. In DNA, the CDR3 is TGCGCCAGCAGCCAAGATTATGGTGAAATAAGTGAAAAACTGTTTTTT.

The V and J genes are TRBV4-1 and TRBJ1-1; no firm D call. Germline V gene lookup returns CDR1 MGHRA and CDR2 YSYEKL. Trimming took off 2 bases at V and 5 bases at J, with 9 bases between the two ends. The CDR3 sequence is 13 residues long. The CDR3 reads CASSQTGKTEAFF. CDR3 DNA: TGCGCCAGCAGCCAAACGGGTAAGACTGAAGCTTTCTTT.

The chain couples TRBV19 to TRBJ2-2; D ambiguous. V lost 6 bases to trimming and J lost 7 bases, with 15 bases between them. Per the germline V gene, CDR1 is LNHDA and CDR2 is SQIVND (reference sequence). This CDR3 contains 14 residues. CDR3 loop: CASRRGLNVGELFF. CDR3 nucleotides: TGTGCCAGTAGAAGAGGTCTCAACGTCGGGGAGCTGTTTTTT.

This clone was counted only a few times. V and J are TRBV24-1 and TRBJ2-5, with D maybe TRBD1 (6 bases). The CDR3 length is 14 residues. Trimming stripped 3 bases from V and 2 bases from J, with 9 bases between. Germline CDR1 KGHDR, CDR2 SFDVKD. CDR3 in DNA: TGTGCCACCAGTGATCGGGACACACAAGAGACCCAGTACTTC. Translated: CATSDRDTQETQYF.

The CDR3 loop is CASSLVAEGYTF. The CDR3 region has the DNA TGTGCCAGCAGCTTGGTAGCGGAGGGCTACACCTTC. The chain combines TRBV5-4 with TRBJ1-2; D is undetermined. CDR1 is SGHNT, CDR2 YYREEE, per germline (reference sequence). Trimming cost V 0 bases and J 8 bases, with 8 bases left between them. This CDR3 is 12 amino acids long. Full variable domain (missing parts from reference TRBV5-4 and TRBJ1-2): ETGVTQSPTHLIKTRGQQVTLRCSSQSGHNTVSWYQQALGQGPQFIFQYYREEENGRGNFPPRFSGLQFPNYSSELNVNALELDDSALYLCASSLVAEGYTFGSGTRLTVV.

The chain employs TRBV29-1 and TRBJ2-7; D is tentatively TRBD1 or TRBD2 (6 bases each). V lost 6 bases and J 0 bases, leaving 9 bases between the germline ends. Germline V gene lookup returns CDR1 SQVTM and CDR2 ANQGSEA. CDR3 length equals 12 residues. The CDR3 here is CSVGGGSYEQYF. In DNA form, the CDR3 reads TGCAGCGTCGGAGGGGGCTCCTACGAGCAGTACTTC.

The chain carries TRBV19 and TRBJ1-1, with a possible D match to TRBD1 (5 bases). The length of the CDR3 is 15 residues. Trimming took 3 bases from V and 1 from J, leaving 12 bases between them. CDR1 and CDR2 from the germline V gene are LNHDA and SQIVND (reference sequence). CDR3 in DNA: TGTGCCAGTAGTATGGTTGGGGCCACGAACACTGAAGCTTTCTTT. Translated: CASSMVGATNTEAFF.

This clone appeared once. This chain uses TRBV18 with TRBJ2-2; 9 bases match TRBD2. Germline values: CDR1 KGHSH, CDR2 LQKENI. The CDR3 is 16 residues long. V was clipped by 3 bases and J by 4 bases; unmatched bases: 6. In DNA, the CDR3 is TGTGCCAGCTCACCTCAGGCTAGCGGGGCCACCGGGGAGCTGTTTTTT. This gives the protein CASSPQASGATGELFF.

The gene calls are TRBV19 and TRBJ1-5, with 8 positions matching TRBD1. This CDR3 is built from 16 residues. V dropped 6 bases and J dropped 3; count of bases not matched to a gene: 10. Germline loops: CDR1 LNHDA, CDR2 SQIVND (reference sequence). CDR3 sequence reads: CASSKRGQVLNQPQHF. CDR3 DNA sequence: TGTGCCAGTAGCAAGAGGGGACAGGTCCTCAATCAGCCCCAGCATTTT.

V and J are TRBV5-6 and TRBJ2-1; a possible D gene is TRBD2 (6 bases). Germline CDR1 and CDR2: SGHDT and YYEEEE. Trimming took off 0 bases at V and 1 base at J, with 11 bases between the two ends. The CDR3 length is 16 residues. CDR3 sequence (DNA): TGTGCCAGCAGCTTGGTCTCGGAGGGATCCTACAATGAGCAGTTCTTC. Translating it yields CASSLVSEGSYNEQFF.

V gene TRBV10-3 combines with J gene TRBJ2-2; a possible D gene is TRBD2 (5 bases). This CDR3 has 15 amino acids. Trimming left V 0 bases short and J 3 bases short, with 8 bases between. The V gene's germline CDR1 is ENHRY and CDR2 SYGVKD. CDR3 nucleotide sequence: TGTGCCATCAGTGAGTCCCTAGCAGACACCGGGGAGCTGTTTTTT. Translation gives CAISESLADTGELFF.

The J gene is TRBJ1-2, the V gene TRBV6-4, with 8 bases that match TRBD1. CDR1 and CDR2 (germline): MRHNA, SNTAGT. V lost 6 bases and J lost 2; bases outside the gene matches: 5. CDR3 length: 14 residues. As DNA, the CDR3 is TGTGCCAGCAGCCAAGGGACAGGAAACTATGGCTACACCTTC. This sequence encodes CASSQGTGNYGYTF.

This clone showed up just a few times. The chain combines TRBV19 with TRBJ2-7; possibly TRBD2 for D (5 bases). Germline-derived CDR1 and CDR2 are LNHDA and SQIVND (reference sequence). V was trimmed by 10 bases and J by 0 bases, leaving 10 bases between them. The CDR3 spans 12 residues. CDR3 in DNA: TGTGCCACCCGACGGGGCTCCTACGAGCAGTACTTC. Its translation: CATRRGSYEQYF.

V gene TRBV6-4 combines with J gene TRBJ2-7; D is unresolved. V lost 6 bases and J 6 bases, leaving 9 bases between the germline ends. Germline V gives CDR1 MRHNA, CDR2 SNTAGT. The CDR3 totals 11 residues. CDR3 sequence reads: CASSDGCEQYV. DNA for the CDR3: TGTGCCAGCAGCGATGGGTGCGAGCAGTACGTC.

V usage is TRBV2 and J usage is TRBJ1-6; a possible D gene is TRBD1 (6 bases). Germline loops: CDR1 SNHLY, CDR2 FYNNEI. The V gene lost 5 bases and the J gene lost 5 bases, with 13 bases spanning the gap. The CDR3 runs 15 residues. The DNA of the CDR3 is TGTGCCAGCAGTAACCAAGGGGGAAATAATTCACCCCTCCACTTT. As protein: CASSNQGGNNSPLHF.